The clone carrying this T cell receptor (beta chain) was observed a single time. The antigen remains unidentified. Treatment denoted: oral pan-JAK inhibitor, 5-10 mg twice daily. The sample is drawn from a study of CD8+ T cells in alopecia areata. Study overall: Administration of oral tofacitinib to treated patients was at 5 to 10 mg twice daily.

Trimming left V 4 bases short and J 6 bases short, with 10 bases between. The germline CDR1 and CDR2 sequences are SQVTM and ANQGSEA. The CDR3 runs to 13 residues. RNA was isolated and reverse transcribed to cDNA, the sequencing template. Profiled with immunoSEQ multiplex PCR; TCRdb holds only in-frame clones, not every one. The sample yields under 350,000 clones, about 62% seen once. Study findings and constraints: Scalp sequencing also captures normal skin's resident alphabeta T cells. Scalp clonality, together with expanded CD8+ clones among the top 100, fell significantly with tofacitinib.

The chain has TRBV29-1 and TRBJ1-6; the D is unclear. Sequenced here: CD4+ T cells sorted from blood, sampled at week 24, from a patient treated with tofacitinib. This receptor was obtained from a human donor with alopecia areata. Here the CDR3 reads CSVVWGGNSPLHF. CDR3 sequence (DNA): TGCAGCGTTGTGTGGGGTGGTAATTCACCCCTCCACTTT.